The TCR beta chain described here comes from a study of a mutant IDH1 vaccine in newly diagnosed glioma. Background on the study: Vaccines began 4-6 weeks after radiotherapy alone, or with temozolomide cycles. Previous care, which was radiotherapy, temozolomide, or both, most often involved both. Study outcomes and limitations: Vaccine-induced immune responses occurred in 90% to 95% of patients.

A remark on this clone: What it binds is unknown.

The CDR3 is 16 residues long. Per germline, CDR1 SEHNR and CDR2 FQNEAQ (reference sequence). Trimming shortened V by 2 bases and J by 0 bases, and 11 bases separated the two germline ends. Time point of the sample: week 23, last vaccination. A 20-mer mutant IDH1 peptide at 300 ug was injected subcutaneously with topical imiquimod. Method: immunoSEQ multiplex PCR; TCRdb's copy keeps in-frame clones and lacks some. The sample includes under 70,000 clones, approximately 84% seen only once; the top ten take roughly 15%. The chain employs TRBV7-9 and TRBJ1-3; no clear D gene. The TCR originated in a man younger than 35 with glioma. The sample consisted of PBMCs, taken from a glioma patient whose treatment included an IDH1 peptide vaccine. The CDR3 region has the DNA TGTGCCAGCAGCTTATGGACGGGATTCTCTGGAAACACCATATATTTT. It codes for CASSLWTGFSGNTIYF.